The table lists the clone carrying this T cell receptor beta chain with a few counts. Its antigen remains unknown. Template switching introduced a universal primer site, and the cDNA bore unique molecular identifiers. TCRdb reanalysed the 5' RACE reads using MiXCR and keeps one entry per CDR3 protein. The sample records 1.5 million to 2 million distinct CDR3 sequences, under 35% being singletons. The entry originates in a study of identical twins. Notes on the study in general: Low generation probability was overrepresented in out-of-frame alpha sequences shared by twins. Among monozygotic twins, out-of-frame TCR alpha sharing exceeded what models predicted. Analyses of zero insertions could, in part, be confounded by invariant MAIT and iNKT cells.

The sequenced material came from cord blood. The sequence derives from a newborn girl in good health.

The CDR3 coding sequence is TGTGCCAGTGCGGGACTAGCGGGGAGCTCCTACGAGCAGTACTTC. Amino acid sequence: CASAGLAGSSYEQYF. V gene TRBV28 combines with J gene TRBJ2-7; 13 positions match TRBD2. The germline CDR1 and CDR2 sequences are MDHEN and SYDVKM. V was pared by 9 bases and J by 0 bases, with 5 bases of the junction left unmatched. The CDR3 is 15 residues long.